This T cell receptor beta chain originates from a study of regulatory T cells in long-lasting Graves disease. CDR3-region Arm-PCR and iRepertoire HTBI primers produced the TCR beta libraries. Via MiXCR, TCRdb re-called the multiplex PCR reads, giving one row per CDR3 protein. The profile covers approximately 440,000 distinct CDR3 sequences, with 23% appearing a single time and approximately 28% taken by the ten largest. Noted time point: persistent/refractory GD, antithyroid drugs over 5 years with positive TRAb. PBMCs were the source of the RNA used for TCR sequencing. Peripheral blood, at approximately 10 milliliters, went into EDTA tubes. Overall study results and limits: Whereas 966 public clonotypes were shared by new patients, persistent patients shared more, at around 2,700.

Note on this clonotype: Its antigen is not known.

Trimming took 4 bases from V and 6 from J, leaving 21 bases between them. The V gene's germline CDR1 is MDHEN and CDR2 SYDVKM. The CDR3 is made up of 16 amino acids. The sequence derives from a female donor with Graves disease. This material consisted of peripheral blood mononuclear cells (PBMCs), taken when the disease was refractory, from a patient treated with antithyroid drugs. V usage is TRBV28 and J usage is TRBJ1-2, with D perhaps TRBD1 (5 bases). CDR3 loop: CASSYSPGPAGDGYTF. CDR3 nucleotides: TGTGCCAGCAGTTACTCCCCTGGACCCGCGGGGGATGGCTACACCTTC.